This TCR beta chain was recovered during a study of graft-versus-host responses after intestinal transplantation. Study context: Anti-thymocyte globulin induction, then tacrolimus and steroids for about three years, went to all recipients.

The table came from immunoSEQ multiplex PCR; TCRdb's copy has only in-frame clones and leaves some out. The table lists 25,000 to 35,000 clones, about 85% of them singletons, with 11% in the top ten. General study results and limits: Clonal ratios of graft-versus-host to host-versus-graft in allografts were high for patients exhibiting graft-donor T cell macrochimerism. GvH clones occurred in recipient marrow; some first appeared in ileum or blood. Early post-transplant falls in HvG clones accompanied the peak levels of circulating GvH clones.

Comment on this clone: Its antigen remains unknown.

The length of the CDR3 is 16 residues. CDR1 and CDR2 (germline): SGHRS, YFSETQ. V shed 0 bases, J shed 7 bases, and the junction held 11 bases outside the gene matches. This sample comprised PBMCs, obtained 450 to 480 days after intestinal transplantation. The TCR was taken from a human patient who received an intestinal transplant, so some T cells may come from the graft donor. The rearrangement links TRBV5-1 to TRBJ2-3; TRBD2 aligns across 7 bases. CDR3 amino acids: CASSLAGGGPRNTQYF. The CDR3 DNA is TGCGCCAGCAGCTTGGCCGGGGGAGGGCCAAGGAATACGCAGTATTTT.